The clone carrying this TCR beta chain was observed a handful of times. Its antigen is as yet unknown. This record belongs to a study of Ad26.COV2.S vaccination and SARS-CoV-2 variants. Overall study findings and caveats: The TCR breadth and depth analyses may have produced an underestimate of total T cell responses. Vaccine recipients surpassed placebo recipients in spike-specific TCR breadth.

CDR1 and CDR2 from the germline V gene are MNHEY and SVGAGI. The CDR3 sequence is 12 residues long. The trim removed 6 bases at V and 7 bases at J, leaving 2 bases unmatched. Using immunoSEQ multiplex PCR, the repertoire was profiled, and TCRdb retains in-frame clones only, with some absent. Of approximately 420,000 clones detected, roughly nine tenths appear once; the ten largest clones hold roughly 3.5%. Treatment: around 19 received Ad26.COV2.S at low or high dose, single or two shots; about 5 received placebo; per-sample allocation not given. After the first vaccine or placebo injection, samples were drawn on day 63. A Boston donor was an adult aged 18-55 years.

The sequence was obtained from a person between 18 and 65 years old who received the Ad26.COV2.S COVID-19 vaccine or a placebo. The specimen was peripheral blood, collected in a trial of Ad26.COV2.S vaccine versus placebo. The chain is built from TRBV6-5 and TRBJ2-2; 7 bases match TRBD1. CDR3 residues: CASSTGDGELFF. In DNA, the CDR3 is TGTGCCAGCAGCACAGGGGACGGGGAGCTGTTTTTT.